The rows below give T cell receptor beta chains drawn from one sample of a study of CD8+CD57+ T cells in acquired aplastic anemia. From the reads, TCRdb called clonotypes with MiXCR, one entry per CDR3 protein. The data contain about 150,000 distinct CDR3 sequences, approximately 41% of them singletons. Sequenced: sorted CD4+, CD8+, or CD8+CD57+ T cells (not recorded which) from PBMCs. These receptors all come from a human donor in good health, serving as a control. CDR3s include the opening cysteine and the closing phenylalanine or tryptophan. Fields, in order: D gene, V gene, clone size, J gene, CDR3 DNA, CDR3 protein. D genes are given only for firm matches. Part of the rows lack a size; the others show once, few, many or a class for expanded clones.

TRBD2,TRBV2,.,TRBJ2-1,TGTGCCAGCGTTAGCGGGGGACGCGAGCAGTTCTTC,CASVSGGREQFF
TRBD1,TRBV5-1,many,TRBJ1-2,TGCGCCAGCAGCTTGGCCATTTCGGACAGGGATAACTATGGCTACACCTTC,CASSLAISDRDNYGYTF
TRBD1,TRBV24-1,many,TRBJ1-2,TGTGCCACCAGTGATCCGGGACAGGGCAGCGGCTACACCTTC,CATSDPGQGSGYTF
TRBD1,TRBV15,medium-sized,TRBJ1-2,TGTGCCACCAGCAGATACAGGGGGTATGTTGATGGCTACACCTTC,CATSRYRGYVDGYTF
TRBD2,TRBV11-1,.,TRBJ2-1,TGTGCCAGCAGCTCCTGGGCTAGCGGGAGGGACAATGAGCAGTTCTTC,CASSSWASGRDNEQFF
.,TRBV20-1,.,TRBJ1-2,TGCAGTGCTAGAGTCGGGGGTCCGACCGGCTACACCTTC,CSARVGGPTGYTF
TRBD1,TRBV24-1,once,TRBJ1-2,TGTGCCACCAGTGATTTCGGGACAGGGGGCGCCGGCTATGGCTACACCTTC,CATSDFGTGGAGYGYTF
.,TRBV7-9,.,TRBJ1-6,TGTGCCAGCGGTGGGACTGAGAATTCACCCCTCCACTTT,CASGGTENSPLHF
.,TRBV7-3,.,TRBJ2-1,TGTGCCAGCAGCTTAACCCCCGATGAGCAGTTCTTC,CASSLTPDEQFF
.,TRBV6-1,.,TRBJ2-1,TGTGCCAGCAGTCCAAGTGGGGGACCCACCTACATTGAGCAGTTCTTC,CASSPSGGPTYIEQFF
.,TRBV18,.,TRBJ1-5,TGTGCCAGCAGCCAAGCGGGCGGTCAGCCCCAGCATTTT,CASSQAGGQPQHF
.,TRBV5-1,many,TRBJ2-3,TGCGCCAGCAGCTTCGAGGGGACAGATACGCAGTATTTT,CASSFEGTDTQYF
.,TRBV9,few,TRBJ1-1,TGTGCCACAGGGATGGGGTTGGTGAGCACTGAAGCTTTCTTT,CATGMGLVSTEAFF
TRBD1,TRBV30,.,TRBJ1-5,TGTGCCTGGAGTGTACGGACAGGGGGCTGGGGTAATAGCAATCAGCCCCAGCATTTT,CAWSVRTGGWGNSNQPQHF
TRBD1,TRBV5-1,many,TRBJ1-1,TGCGCCAGCAGCTCGACAGGGGGAGGGAGCACTGAAGCTTTCTTT,CASSSTGGGSTEAFF
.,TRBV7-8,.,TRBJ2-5,TGTACCAGCAGCTGGGGGACCCAGTACTTC,CTSSWGTQYF
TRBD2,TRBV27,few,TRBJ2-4,TGTGCCAGCAGTGAATACCGGGACTATAAAAACATTCAGTACTTC,CASSEYRDYKNIQYF
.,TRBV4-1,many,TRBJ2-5,TGCGCCAGCAGGGGGGGGTTGCGACAGGAACAAGAGACCCAGTACTTC,CASRGGLRQEQETQYF
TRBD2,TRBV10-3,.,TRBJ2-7,TGTGCCAGCAAGACTAGCGGGGGCTCCTACGAGCAGTACTTC,CASKTSGGSYEQYF
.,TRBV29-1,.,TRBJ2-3,TGCAGCGTTCGGCACGGGAGCACAGATACGCAGTATTTT,CSVRHGSTDTQYF
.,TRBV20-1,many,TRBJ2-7,TGCAGTGCTAGAGATGGTATGAGCCGGGCTAGCGACGCCGAGCAGTACTTC,CSARDGMSRASDAEQYF
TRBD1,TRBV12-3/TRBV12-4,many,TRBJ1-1,TGTGCCAGCAGTCTGGGACAGGGCGCTGAAGCTTTCTTT,CASSLGQGAEAFF
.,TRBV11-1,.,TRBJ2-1,TGTGCCAGCAGCTTAGGGAACAAATGGTCCTACAATGAGCAGTTCTTC,CASSLGNKWSYNEQFF
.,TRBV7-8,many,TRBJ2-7,TGTGCCAGCAGCTTAACCGGTCGAGCGTACTACGAGCAGTACTTC,CASSLTGRAYYEQYF
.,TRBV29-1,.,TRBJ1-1,TGCAGCGTTGTATCCGTCAACACTGAAGCTTTCTTT,CSVVSVNTEAFF
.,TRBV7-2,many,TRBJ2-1,TGTGCCAGCAGCCAACCCTTGTCTCGTGAGCAGTTCTTC,CASSQPLSREQFF
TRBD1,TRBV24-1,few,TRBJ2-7,TGTGCCACCAGTGATATAACAGAGACAGGGGAGTTACTCATCCACGAGCAGTACTTC,CATSDITETGELLIHEQYF
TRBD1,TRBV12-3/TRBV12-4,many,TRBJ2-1,TGTGCCAGCAGTGGGGGACAGGGATATTACAATGAGCAGTTCTTC,CASSGGQGYYNEQFF
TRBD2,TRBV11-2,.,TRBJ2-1,TGTGCCAGCAGCCCCGGGCGACTAGCGGGACCCCATGAGCAGTTCTTC,CASSPGRLAGPHEQFF
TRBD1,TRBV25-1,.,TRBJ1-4,TGTGCCAGTAGTCTCGGGACAGGAAATGAAAAACTGTTTTTT,CASSLGTGNEKLFF
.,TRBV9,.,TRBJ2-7,TGTGCCAGCAGCGTAGCCGGGGGGCGAGCGGAGCAGTACTTC,CASSVAGGRAEQYF
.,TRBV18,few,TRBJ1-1,TGTGCCAGCTCACCTCCCGAAGGATGGGGGACTGAAGCTTTCTTT,CASSPPEGWGTEAFF
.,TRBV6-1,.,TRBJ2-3,TGTGCCAGCAGTGAAGAGGTGCACAGAACGGGAGATACGCAGTATTTT,CASSEEVHRTGDTQYF
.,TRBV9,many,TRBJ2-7,TGTGCCAGCAGCGTAGGCCCGCAGAGCGAGCAGTACTTC,CASSVGPQSEQYF
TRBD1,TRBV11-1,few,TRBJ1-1,TGTGCCAGCAGCGACGAGGGACAGGCAGTGACTGAAGCTTTCTTT,CASSDEGQAVTEAFF